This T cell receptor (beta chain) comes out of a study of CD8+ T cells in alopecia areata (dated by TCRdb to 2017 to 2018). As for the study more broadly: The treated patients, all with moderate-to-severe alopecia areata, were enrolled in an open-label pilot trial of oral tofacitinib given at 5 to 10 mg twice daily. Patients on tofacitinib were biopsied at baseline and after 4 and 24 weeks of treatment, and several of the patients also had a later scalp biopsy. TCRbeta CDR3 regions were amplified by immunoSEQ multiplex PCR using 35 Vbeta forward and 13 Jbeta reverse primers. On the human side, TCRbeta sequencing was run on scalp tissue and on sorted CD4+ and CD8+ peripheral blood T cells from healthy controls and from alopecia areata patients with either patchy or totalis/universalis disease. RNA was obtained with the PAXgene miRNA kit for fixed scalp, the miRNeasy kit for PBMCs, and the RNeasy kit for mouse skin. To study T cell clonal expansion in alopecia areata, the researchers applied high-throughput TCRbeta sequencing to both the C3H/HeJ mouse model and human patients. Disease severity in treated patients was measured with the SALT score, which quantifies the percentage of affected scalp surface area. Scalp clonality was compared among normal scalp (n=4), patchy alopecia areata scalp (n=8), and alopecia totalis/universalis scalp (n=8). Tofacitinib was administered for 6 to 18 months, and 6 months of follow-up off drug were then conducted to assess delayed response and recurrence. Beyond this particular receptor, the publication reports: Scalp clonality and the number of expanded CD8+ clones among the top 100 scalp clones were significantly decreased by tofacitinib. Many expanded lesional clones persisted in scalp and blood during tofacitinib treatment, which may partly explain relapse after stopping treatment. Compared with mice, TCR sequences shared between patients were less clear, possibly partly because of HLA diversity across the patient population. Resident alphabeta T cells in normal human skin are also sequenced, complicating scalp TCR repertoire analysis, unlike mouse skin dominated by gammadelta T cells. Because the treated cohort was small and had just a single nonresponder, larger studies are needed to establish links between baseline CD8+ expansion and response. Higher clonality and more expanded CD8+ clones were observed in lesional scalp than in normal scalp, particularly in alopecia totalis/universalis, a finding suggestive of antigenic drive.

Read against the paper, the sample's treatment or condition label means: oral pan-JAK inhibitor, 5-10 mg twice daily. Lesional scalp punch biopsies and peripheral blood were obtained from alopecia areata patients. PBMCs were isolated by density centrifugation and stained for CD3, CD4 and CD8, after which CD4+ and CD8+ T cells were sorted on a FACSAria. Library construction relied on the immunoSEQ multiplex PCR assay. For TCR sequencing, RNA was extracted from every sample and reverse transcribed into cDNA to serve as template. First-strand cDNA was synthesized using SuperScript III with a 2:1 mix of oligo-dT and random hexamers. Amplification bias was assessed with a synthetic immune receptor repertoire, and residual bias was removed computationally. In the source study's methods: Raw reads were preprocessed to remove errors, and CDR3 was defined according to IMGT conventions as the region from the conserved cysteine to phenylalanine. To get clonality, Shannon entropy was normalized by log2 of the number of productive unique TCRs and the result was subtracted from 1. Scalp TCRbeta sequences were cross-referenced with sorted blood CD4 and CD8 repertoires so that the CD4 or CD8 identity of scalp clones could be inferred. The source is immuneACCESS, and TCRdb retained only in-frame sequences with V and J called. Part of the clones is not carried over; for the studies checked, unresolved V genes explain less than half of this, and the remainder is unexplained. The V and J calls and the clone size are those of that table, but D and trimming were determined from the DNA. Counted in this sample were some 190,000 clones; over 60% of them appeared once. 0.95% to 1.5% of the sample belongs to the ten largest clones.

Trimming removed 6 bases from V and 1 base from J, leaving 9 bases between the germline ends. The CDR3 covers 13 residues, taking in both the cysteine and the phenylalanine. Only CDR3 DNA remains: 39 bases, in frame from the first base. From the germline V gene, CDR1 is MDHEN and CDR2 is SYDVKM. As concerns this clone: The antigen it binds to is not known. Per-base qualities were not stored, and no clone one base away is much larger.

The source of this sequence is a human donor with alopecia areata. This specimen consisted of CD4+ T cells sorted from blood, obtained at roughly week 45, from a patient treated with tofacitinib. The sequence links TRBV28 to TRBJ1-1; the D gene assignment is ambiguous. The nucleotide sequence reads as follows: TGTGCCAGCAGACCTACAAGGAACACTGAAGCTTTCTTT. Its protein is CASRPTRNTEAFF.